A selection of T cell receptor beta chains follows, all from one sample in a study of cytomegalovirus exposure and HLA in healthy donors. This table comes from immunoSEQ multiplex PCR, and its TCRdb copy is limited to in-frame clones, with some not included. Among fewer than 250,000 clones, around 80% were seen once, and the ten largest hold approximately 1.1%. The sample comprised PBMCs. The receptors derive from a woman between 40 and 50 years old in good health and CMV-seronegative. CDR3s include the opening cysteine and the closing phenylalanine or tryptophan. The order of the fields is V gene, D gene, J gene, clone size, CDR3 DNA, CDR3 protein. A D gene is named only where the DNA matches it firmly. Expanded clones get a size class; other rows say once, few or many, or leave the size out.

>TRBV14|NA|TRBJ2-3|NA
TGTGCCAGCAGCCAAGCACAATTCACAGATACGCAGTATTTT
CASSQAQFTDTQYF
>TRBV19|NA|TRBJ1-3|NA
TGTGCCAGCAGGAGGGTGGGCACCATATATTTT
CASRRVGTIYF
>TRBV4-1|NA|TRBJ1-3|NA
TGCGCCAGCAGCCAAGATAGCGCGGTCTCTGGAAACACCATATATTTT
CASSQDSAVSGNTIYF
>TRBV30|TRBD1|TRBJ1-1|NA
TGTGCCTGGAAGAAGGGGGCGAATGAGAACACTGAAGCTTTCTTT
CAWKKGANENTEAFF
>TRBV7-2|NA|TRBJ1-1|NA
TGTGCCAGCAGCCCCGAGCAGGTTCCGGACACTGAAGCTTTCTTT
CASSPEQVPDTEAFF
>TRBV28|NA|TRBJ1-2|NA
TGTGCCAGCAGAACCAGGTTGGCTAACTATGGCTACACCTTC
CASRTRLANYGYTF
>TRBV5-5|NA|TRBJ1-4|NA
TGTGCCAGCAGCTTAGCGGGAGGTGCAACTAATGAAAAACTGTTTTTT
CASSLAGGATNEKLFF
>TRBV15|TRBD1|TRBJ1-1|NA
TGTGCCACCAGCAGAGTTCTAGGGACAGGGGGTTTGATGAACACTGAAGCTTTCTTT
CATSRVLGTGGLMNTEAFF
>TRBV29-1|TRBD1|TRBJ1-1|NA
TGCAGCGTAGCACAGGGGACCCGGAACACTGAAGCTTTCTTT
CSVAQGTRNTEAFF
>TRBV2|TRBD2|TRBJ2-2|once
TGTGCCAGCAGTGTACTAGCGGCCACCGGGGAGCTGTTTTTT
CASSVLAATGELFF
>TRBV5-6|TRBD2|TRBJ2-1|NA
TGTGCCAGCAGCTTGCTAGCGGGAGGGTGGGGGAACAATGAGCAGTTCTTC
CASSLLAGGWGNNEQFF
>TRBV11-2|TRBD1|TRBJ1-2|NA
TGTGCCAGCAGCTTAAATGTAGGGGGACAGGGAGAGGATGGCTACACCTTC
CASSLNVGGQGEDGYTF
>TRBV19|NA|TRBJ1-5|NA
TGTGCCAGTACCAAAGGGAGAGGTGTGAGCAATCAGCCCCAGCATTTT
CASTKGRGVSNQPQHF
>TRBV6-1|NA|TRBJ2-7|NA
TGTGCCAGCAGACAGGGCCAAAGCTCCTACGAGCAGTACTTC
CASRQGQSSYEQYF
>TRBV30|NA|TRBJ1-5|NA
TGTGCCTGGAGTGGGACTTATAGCAATCAGCCCCAGCATTTT
CAWSGTYSNQPQHF
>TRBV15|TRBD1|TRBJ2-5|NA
TGTGCCACCAGCAAGGACAGGGAGTACCAAGAGACCCAGTACTTC
CATSKDREYQETQYF